Listed here are 15 T cell receptor beta chains from one sample, sequenced in a study of T cell repertoires and HLA-DP antigens. No antigen has been assigned to these receptors. Profiling relied on immunoSEQ multiplex PCR, and the TCRdb table lists in-frame clones only, not all of them. The sample lists about 110,000 clones; 92% were seen once. Sequences were obtained from CD4+ T cells from PBMCs. These receptors were taken from a woman under 30 in good health and CMV-seronegative.

Written as DNA, the CDR3 is TGTGCCAGCAGCTTGGCGGGGGTGCGGGATAAAGCCTACGAGCAGTACTTC. Protein: CASSLAGVRDKAYEQYF. V and J are TRBV5-4 and TRBJ2-7; perhaps TRBD2 as D (6 bases). Germline assignment: CDR1 SGHNT and CDR2 YYREEE (reference sequence). This CDR3 spans 17 amino acids. Trimming took off 0 bases at V and 2 bases at J, with 18 bases between the two ends.

The gene calls are TRBV27 and TRBJ2-1; D is perhaps TRBD2 (6 bases). The CDR3 is made up of 14 amino acids. V lost 7 bases, J lost 4 bases, and 14 bases lay in between. The V gene's germline CDR1 is MNHEY and CDR2 SMNVEV (reference sequence). CDR3 sequence: CASTPTRQYNEQFF. DNA of the CDR3: TGTGCCAGCACCCCGACTAGGCAATACAATGAGCAGTTCTTC.

This clone came up once. This chain links TRBV5-4 with TRBJ2-3; D is ambiguous. CDR1 is SGHNT and CDR2 is YYREEE in the germline V gene (reference sequence). There are 14 residues in the CDR3. Trimming took off 0 bases at V and 1 base at J, with 6 bases between the two ends. CDR3 sequence reads: CASSLVGRTDTQYF. CDR3 nucleotide sequence: TGTGCCAGCAGCTTGGTAGGCCGCACAGATACGCAGTATTTT.

This sequence joins TRBV7-9 and TRBJ1-5; no definite D call. The germline CDR1 and CDR2 sequences are SEHNR and FQNEAQ (reference sequence). The CDR3 covers 15 residues. The V end lost 5 bases, the J end lost 0 bases, and 11 bases lay between the germline ends. This CDR3 reads CASSDSRYSNQPQHF. In DNA, the CDR3 is TGTGCCAGCAGCGATTCGAGGTATAGCAATCAGCCCCAGCATTTT.

The chain recombines TRBV4-2 with TRBJ2-2; TRBD1 matches at 9 bases. The V segment lost 3 bases and the J segment 2 bases; nucleotides outside the gene matches: 7. Germline V CDR1 and CDR2: LGHNA, YNFKEQ. This CDR3 has 17 residues. In DNA form, the CDR3 reads TGTGCCAGCAGCCACGCAGGACAGGGGCCTAACACCGGGGAGCTGTTTTTT. It codes for CASSHAGQGPNTGELFF.

V and J are TRBV5-1 and TRBJ2-7; D is ambiguous. Trimming cost V 4 bases and J 0 bases, with 14 bases left between them. Looked up from germline, CDR1 is SGHRS and CDR2 is YFSETQ. The CDR3 sequence is 15 residues long. The CDR3 sequence is CASSPSLSSSYEQYF. The CDR3 bases are TGCGCCAGCAGCCCCTCGTTATCCAGCTCCTACGAGCAGTACTTC.

The chain has TRBV28 and TRBJ2-7; D unresolved. The CDR3 runs to 11 residues. The ends were cut back, 3 bases at V and 6 bases at J, with 6 bases in the middle. CDR1 is MDHEN, CDR2 SYDVKM, per germline. CDR3 sequence reads: CASSLRSEQYF. The CDR3 coding sequence is TGTGCCAGCAGTTTGAGAAGCGAGCAGTACTTC.

The CDR3 DNA is TGCAGCGTTGAGGGGGTCGGGGGAGCCCTATCCTACGAGCAGTACTTC. Protein product: CSVEGVGGALSYEQYF. The chain employs TRBV29-1 and TRBJ2-7, with D possibly matching TRBD2 (6 bases). V dropped 3 bases and J dropped 1 base, with 19 bases sitting between them. CDR1 and CDR2 from the germline V gene are SQVTM and ANQGSEA. This CDR3 comprises 16 residues.

This clone has just a few counts. The DNA for the CDR3 is TGTGCCAGCAGTCTGAACAGGGGGGGCAATCAGCCCCAGCATTTT. It codes for CASSLNRGGNQPQHF. The chain has TRBV6-5 and TRBJ1-5; TRBD1 agrees at 8 bases. J gave up 2 bases and V 5 bases, and 5 bases lay outside the gene matches. The CDR3 is 15 amino acids. Germline CDR1 MNHEY, CDR2 SVGAGI.

The genes are TRBV7-2 and TRBJ2-1; D gene uncertain. Germline CDR1 reads SGHTA; CDR2 reads FQGNSA. Trimming left V 1 base short and J 2 bases short, with 6 bases between. The CDR3 is 14 residues long. Here the CDR3 DNA reads TGTGCCAGCAGCTTAGTTGCAGCCTACAATGAGCAGTTCTTC. Protein sequence: CASSLVAAYNEQFF.

The CDR3 here is CASSFRGQNTGELFF. The CDR3 DNA sequence: TGTGCCAGCAGCTTCCGGGGGCAGAACACCGGGGAGCTGTTTTTT. The J gene is TRBJ2-2, the V gene TRBV27, with D perhaps given as TRBD1 or TRBD2 (6 bases each). The CDR3 has 15 residues. From germline, CDR1 is MNHEY and CDR2 SMNVEV (reference sequence). Trimming pared 6 bases from V and 1 base from J, leaving 12 bases between.

The chain is built from TRBV18 and TRBJ2-1; 9 positions match TRBD2. Germline V gene lookup returns CDR1 KGHSH and CDR2 LQKENI. Trimming at V came to 5 bases and at J to 0 bases, leaving 5 bases not matched to a gene. The CDR3 runs 16 residues. For the CDR3, the DNA is TGTGCCAGCTCAGCGACTAGCGGAAGCTCCTACAATGAGCAGTTCTTC. Protein sequence: CASSATSGSSYNEQFF.

The chain has TRBV2 and TRBJ1-1; D perhaps matches TRBD1 (6 bases). This CDR3 has 15 residues. Between the trimmed V and J ends, which lost 0 bases and 6 bases, there was a span of 14 bases. Germline CDR1 is SNHLY and CDR2 is FYNNEI. The DNA for the CDR3 is TGTGCCAGCAGTGAAGCGCGGGGGCTTCTGCCTGAAGCTTTCTTT. Translating it yields CASSEARGLLPEAFF.

The chain combines TRBV5-1 with TRBJ2-3; D not certain. Per germline, CDR1 SGHRS and CDR2 YFSETQ. Trimming took off 0 bases at V and 4 bases at J, with 6 bases between the two ends. There are 13 residues in the CDR3. The CDR3 spells CASSLANSDTQYF. CDR3 DNA: TGCGCCAGCAGCTTGGCCAACTCAGATACGCAGTATTTT. Using reference TRBV5-1 and TRBJ2-3 for the parts outside the CDR3, the full variable domain is KAGVTQTPRYLIKTRGQQVTLSCSPISGHRSVSWYQQTPGQGLQFLFEYFSETQRNKGNFPGRFSGRQFSNSRSEMNVSTLELGDSALYLCASSLANSDTQYFGPGTRLTVL.

V gene TRBV18 combines with J gene TRBJ1-5, with 10 positions matching TRBD1. V shed 2 bases, J shed 7 bases, and the junction held 2 bases outside the gene matches. CDR3 length equals 14 residues. CDR1 is KGHSH and CDR2 is LQKENI in the germline V gene. CDR3 in DNA: TGTGCCAGCTCACCAGAGACAGGGGGCCAGCCCCAGCATTTT. This encodes CASSPETGGQPQHF.